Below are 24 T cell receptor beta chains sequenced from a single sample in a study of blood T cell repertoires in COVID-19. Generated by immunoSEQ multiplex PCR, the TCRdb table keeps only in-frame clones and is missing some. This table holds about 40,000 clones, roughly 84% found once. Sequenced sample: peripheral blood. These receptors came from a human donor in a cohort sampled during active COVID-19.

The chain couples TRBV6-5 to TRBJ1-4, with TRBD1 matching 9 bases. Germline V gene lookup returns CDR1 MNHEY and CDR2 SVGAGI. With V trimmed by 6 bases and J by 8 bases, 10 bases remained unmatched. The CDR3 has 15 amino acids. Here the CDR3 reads CASSLGQGNAEKLFF. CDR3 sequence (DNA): TGTGCCAGCAGCCTCGGACAGGGGAATGCGGAAAAACTGTTTTTT.

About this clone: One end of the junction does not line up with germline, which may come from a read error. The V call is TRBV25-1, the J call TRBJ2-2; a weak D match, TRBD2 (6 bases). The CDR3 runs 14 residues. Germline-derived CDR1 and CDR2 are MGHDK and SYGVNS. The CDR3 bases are TGTGCCAGCAGTGGATACAGGACTACCCGGGGAGCTGTTTTT. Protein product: CASSGYRTTRGAVF.

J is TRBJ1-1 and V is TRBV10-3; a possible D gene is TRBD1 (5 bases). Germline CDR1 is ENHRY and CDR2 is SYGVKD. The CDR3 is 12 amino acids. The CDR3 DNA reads TGTGCTAGTCGGGGGATGAACACTGAAGCTTTCTTT. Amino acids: CASRGMNTEAFF.

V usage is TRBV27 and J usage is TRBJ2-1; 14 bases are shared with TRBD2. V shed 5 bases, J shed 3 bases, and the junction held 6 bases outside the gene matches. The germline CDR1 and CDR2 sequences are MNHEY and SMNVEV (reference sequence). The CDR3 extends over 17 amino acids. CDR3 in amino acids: CASSKGLAGALYNEQFF. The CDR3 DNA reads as TGTGCCAGCAGTAAGGGACTAGCGGGGGCCCTCTACAATGAGCAGTTCTTC.

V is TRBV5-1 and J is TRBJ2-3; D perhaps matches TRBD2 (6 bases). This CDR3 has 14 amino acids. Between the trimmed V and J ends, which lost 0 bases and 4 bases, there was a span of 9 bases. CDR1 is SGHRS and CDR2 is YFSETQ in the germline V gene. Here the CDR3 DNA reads TGCGCCAGCAGCTTGGCGGCTAGCGCAGATACGCAGTATTTT. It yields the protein CASSLAASADTQYF.

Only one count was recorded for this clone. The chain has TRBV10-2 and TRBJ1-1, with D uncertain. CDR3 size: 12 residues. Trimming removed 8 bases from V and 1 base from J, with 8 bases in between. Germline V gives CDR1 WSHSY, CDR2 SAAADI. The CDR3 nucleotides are TGCGCCAGCTCTAAATGGAACACTGAAGCTTTCTTT. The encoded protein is CASSKWNTEAFF.

The CDR3 is CAISAHEGNTIYF. In nucleotides, the CDR3 is TGTGCCATCAGTGCCCACGAGGGAAACACCATATATTTT. The chain carries TRBV10-3 and TRBJ1-3; unclear D gene. The CDR3 totals 13 residues. V was pared by 4 bases and J by 4 bases, with 8 bases between. Germline V gene lookup returns CDR1 ENHRY and CDR2 SYGVKD.

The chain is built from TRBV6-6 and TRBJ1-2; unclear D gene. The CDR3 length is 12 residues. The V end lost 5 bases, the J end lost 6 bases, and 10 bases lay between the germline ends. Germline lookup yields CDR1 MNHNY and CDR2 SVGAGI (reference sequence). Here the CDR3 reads CASSPGEDGYTF. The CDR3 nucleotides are TGTGCCAGCAGTCCCGGGGAAGATGGCTACACCTTC.

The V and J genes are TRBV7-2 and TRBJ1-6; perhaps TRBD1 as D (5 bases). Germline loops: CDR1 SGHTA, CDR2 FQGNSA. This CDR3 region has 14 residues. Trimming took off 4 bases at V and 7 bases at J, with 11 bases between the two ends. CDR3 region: CASSSSQGNSPLHF. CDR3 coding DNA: TGTGCCAGCAGCTCTTCTCAGGGAAATTCACCCCTCCACTTT.

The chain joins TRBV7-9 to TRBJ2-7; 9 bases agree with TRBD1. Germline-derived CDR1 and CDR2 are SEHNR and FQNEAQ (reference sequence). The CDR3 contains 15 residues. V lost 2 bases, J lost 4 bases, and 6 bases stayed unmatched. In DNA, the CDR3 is TGTGCCAGCAGCTTATACGGGACAGGGAGATACGAGCAGTACTTC. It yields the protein CASSLYGTGRYEQYF.

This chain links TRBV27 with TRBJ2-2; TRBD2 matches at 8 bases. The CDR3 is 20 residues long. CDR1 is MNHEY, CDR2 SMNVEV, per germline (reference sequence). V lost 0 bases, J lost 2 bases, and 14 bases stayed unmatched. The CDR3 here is CASSLSPWAGAGANTGELFF. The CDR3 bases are TGTGCCAGCAGTTTATCCCCTTGGGCGGGAGCGGGGGCTAACACCGGGGAGCTGTTTTTT.

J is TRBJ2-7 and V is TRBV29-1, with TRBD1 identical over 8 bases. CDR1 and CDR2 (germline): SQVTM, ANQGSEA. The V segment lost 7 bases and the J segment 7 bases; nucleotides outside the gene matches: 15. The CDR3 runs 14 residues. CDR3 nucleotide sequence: TGCAGCGCCCGATCGACCCAGGGGGCCAAGGAGCAGTACTTC. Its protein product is CSARSTQGAKEQYF.

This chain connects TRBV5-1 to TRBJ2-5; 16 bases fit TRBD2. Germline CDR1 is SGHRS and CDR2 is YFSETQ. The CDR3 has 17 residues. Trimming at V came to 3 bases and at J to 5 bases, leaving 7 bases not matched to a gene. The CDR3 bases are TGCGCCAGCAGCTCGGGGACTAGCGGGGGGGCCTTGGAGACCCAGTACTTC. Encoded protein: CASSSGTSGGALETQYF. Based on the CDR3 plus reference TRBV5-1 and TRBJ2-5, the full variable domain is KAGVTQTPRYLIKTRGQQVTLSCSPISGHRSVSWYQQTPGQGLQFLFEYFSETQRNKGNFPGRFSGRQFSNSRSEMNVSTLELGDSALYLCASSSGTSGGALETQYFGPGTRLLVL.

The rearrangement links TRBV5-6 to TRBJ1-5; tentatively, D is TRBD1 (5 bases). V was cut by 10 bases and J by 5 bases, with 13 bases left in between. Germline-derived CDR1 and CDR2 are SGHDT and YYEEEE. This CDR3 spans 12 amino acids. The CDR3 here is CASMTAYQPQHF. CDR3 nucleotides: TGTGCCTCAATGACAGCTTATCAGCCCCAGCATTTT.

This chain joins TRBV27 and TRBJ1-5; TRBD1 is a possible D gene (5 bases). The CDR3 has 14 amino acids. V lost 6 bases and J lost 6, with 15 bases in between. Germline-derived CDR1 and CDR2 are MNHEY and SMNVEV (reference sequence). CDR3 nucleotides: TGTGCCAGCAGCCCCCTGGTGGGGCGTCAGCCCCAGCATTTT. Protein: CASSPLVGRQPQHF.

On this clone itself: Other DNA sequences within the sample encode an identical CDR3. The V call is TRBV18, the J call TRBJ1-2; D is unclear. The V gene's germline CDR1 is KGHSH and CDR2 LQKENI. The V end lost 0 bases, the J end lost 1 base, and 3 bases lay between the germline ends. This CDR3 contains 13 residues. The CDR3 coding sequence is TGTGCCAGCTCACCACCTAGTAACTATGGCTACACCTTC. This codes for CASSPPSNYGYTF.

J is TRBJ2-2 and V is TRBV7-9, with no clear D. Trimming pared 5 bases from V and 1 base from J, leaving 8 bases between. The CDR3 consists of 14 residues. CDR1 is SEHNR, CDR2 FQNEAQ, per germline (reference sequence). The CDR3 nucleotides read TGTGCCAGCAGCGGTGGCTGGAACACCGGGGAGCTGTTTTTT. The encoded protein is CASSGGWNTGELFF.

This CDR3 reads CASSQTTGETQYF. The CDR3 DNA follows: TGTGCCAGCAGCCAAACGACGGGAGAGACCCAGTACTTC. The chain combines TRBV12-3 or TRBV12-4 with TRBJ2-5; D ambiguous. V gave up 6 bases and J gave up 4 bases, with 12 bases separating them. The CDR3 length is 13 residues.

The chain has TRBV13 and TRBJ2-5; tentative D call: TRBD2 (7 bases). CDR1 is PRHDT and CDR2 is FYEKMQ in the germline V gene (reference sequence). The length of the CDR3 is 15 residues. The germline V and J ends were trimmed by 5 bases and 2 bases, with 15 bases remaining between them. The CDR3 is CASSRGAGRQETQYF. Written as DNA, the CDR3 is TGTGCCAGCAGCCGGGGGGCCGGTCGTCAAGAGACCCAGTACTTC.

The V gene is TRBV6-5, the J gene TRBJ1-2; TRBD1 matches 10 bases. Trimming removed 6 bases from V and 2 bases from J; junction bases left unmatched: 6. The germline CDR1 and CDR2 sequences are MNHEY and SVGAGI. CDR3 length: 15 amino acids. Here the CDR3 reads CASRSTGGGNYGYTF. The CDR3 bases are TGTGCCAGCAGGTCGACAGGGGGCGGAAACTATGGCTACACCTTC.

DNA for the CDR3: TGTGCCAGTAGTCGGGGACAGGGCTATGGCTACACCTTC. Encoded protein: CASSRGQGYGYTF. The V and J genes are TRBV19 and TRBJ1-2, with 9 bases lining up with TRBD1. From germline, CDR1 is LNHDA and CDR2 SQIVND (reference sequence). This CDR3 spans 13 amino acids. The trim removed 5 bases at V and 4 bases at J, leaving 2 bases unmatched.

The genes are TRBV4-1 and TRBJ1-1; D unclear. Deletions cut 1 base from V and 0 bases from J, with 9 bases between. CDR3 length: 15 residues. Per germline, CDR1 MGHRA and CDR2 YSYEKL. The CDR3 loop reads CASSQVPTLNTEAFF. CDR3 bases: TGCGCCAGCAGCCAAGTTCCCACATTGAACACTGAAGCTTTCTTT.

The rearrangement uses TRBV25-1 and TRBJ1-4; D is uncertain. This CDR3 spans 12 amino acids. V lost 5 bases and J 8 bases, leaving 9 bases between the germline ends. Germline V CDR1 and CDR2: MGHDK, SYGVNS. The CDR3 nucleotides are TGTGCCAGCAGTCTGGTTGGCGAAAAACTGTTTTTT. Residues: CASSLVGEKLFF.

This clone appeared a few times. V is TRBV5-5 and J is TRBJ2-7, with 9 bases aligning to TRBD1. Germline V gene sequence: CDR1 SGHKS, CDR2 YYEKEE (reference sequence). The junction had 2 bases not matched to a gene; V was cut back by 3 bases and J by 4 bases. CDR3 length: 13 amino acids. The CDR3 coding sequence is TGTGCCAGCAGCTGGGGGACAGGGTACGAGCAGTACTTC. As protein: CASSWGTGYEQYF.